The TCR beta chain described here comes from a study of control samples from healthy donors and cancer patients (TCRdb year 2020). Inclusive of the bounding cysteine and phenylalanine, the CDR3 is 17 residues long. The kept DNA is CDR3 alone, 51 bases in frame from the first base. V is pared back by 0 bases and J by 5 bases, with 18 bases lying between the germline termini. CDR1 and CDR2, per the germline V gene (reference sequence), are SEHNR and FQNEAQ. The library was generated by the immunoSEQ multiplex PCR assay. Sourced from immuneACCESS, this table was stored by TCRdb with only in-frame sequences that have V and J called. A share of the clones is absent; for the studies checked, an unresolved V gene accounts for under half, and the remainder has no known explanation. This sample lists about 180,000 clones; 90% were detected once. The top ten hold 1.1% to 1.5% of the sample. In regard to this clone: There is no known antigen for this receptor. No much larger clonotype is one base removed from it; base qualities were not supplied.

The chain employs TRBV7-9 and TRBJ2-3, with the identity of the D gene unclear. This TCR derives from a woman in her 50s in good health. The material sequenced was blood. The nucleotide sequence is TGTGCCAGCAGCTTAGCTACAAGGCCCGAGTTTGTAGATACGCAGTATTTT. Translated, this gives CASSLATRPEFVDTQYF.